This TCR beta chain was observed in a study of blood T cell repertoires in COVID-19. V lost 6 bases to trimming and J lost 1 base; unmatched junction nucleotides: 4. The CDR3 length is 15 residues. CDR1 is MNHEY, CDR2 SMNVEV, per germline (reference sequence). In the original processing: Estimated nucleated cell counts came from reference gene primer amplification. Measured with immunoSEQ multiplex PCR; TCRdb has only the in-frame clones, and not every one. V and J calls and clone size follow that table, whereas D and trimming were derived from the DNA. The sample includes fewer than 300,000 clones, roughly 80% seen only once; the top ten take approximately 9%.

Input material: peripheral blood. The TCR comes from a woman aged 50 to 65 who had recovered from COVID-19. The rearrangement joins TRBV27 to TRBJ2-2, with 8 bases lining up with TRBD2. The CDR3 region has the DNA TGTGCCAGCAGAGGACTAGCTTTGAACACCGGGGAGCTGTTTTTT. Its protein product is CASRGLALNTGELFF.